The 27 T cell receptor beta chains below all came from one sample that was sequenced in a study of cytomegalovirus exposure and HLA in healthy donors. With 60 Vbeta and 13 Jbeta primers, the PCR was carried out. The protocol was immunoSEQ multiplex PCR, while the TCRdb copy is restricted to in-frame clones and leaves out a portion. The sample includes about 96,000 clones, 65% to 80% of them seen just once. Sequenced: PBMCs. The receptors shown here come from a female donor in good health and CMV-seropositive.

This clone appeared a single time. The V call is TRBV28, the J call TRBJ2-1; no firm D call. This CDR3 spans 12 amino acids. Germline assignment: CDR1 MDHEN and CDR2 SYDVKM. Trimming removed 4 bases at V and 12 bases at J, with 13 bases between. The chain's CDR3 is CASSWSGGWQFF. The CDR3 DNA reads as TGTGCCAGCAGTTGGTCTGGCGGATGGCAGTTCTTC.

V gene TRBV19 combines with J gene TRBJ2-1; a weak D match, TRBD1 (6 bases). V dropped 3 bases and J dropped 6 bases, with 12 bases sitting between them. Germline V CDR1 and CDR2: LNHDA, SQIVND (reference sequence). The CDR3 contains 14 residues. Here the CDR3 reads CASSMWGQSNEQFF. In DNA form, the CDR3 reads TGTGCCAGTAGTATGTGGGGACAATCCAATGAGCAGTTCTTC.

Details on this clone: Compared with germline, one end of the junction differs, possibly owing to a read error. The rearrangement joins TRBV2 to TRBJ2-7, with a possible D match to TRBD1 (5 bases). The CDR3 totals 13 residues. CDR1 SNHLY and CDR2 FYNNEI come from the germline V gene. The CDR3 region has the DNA TGTGCCAGTAGTGAAACAGGCACCTACGAGCAGTACTTC. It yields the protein CASSETGTYEQYF.

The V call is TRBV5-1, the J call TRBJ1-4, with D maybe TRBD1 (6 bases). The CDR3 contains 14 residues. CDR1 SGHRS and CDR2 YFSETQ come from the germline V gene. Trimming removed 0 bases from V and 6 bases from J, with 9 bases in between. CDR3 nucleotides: TGCGCCAGCAGCTTGGGGCCAGGGGATGAAAAACTGTTTTTT. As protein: CASSLGPGDEKLFF.

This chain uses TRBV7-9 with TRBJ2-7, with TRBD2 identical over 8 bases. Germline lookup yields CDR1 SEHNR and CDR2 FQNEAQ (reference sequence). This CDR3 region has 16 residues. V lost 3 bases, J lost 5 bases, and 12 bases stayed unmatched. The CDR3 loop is CASSFGRREGFDEQYF. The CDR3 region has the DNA TGTGCCAGCAGCTTCGGGCGCCGGGAGGGGTTTGACGAGCAGTACTTC.

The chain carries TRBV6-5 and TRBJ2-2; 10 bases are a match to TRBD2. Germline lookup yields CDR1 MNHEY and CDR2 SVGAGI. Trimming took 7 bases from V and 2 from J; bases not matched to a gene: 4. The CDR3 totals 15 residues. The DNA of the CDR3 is TGTGCCAGCACCTGGACTAGCGGTAACACCGGGGAGCTGTTTTTT. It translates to CASTWTSGNTGELFF.

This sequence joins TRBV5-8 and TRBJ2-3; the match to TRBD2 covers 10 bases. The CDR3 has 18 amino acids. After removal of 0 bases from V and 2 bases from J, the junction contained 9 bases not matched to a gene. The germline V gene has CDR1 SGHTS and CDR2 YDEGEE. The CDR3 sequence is CASSLALERGGFTDTQYF. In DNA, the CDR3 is TGTGCCAGCAGCTTGGCCCTGGAGCGGGGGGGGTTCACAGATACGCAGTATTTT.

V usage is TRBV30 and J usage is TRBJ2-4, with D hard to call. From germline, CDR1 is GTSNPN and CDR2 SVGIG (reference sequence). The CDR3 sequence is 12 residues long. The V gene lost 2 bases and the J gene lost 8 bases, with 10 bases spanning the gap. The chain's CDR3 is CAWSIVSDIQYF. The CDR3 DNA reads TGTGCCTGGAGTATTGTTTCTGACATTCAGTACTTC.

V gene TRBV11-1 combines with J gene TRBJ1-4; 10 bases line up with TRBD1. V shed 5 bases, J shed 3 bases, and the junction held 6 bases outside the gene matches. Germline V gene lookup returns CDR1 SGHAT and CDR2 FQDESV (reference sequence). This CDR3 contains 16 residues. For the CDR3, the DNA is TGTGCCAGCAGCACGCGACAGGGGGCAGCTAATGAAAAACTGTTTTTT. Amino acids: CASSTRQGAANEKLFF.

This CDR3 is CASIGTGGAQETQYF. The CDR3 DNA reads TGTGCCAGCATCGGGACAGGGGGCGCCCAGGAGACCCAGTACTTC. The chain joins TRBV28 to TRBJ2-5, with 12 bases lining up with TRBD1. The trim removed 7 bases at V and 5 bases at J, leaving 8 bases unmatched. CDR1 is MDHEN and CDR2 is SYDVKM in the germline V gene. CDR3 length: 15 amino acids.

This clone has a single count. CDR3 sequence (DNA): TGTGCCAGCAGCCAAGAAGGGAGGCAGTCCTACGAGCAGTACTTC. Encoded protein: CASSQEGRQSYEQYF. This rearrangement joins TRBV4-2 to TRBJ2-7, with D tentatively TRBD2 (6 bases). The CDR3 spans 15 residues. The germline V gene encodes CDR1 LGHNA and CDR2 YNFKEQ. The V end lost 0 bases, the J end lost 1 base, and 10 bases lay between the germline ends.

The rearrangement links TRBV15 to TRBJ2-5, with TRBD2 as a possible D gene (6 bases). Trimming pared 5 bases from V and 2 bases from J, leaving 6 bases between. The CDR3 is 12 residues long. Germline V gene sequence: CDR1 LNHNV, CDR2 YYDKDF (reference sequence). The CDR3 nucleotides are TGTGCCACCAGCGGGGGGCAAGAGACCCAGTACTTC. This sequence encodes CATSGGQETQYF.

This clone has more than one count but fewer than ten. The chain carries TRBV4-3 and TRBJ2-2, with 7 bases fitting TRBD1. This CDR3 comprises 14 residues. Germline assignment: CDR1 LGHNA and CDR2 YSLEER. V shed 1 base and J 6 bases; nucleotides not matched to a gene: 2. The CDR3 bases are TGCGCCAGCAGCCAAGTGGGACAGCCCGGGGAGCTGTTTTTT. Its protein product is CASSQVGQPGELFF.

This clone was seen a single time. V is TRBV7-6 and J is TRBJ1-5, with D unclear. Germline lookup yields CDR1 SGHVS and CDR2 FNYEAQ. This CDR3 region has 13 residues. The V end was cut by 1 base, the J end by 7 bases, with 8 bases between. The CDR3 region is CASSLDGGQPQHF. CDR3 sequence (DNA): TGTGCCAGCAGCTTAGATGGCGGGCAGCCCCAGCATTTT.

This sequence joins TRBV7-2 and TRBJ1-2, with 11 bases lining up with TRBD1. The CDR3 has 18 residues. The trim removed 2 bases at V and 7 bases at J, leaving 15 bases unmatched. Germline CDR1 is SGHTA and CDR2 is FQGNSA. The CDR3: CASSLYGQGASSISGYTF. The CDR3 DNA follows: TGTGCCAGCAGCTTATACGGACAGGGGGCCTCTAGTATCTCTGGCTACACCTTC.

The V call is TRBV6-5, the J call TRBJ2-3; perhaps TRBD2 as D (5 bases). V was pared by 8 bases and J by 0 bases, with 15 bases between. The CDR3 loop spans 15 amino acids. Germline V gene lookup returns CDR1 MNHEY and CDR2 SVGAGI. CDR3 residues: CASGATRPSTDTQYF. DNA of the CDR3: TGTGCCAGCGGAGCAACTAGACCTAGCACAGATACGCAGTATTTT.

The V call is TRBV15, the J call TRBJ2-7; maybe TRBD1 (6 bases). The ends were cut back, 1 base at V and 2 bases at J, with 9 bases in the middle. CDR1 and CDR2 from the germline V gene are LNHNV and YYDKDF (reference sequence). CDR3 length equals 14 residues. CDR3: CATSRVGGTYEQYF. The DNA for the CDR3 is TGTGCCACCAGCAGAGTAGGGGGTACCTACGAGCAGTACTTC. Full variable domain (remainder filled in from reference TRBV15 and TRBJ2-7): DAMVIQNPRYQVTQFGKPVTLSCSQTLNHNVMYWYQQKSSQAPKLLFHYYDKDFNNEADTPDNFQSRRPNTSFCFLDIRSPGLGDTAMYLCATSRVGGTYEQYFGPGTRLTVT.

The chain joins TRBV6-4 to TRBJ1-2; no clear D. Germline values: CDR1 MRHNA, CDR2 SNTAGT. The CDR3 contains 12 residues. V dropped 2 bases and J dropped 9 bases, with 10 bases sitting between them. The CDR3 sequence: CASSDAQMSYTF. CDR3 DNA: TGTGCCAGCAGTGACGCCCAGATGAGCTACACCTTC.

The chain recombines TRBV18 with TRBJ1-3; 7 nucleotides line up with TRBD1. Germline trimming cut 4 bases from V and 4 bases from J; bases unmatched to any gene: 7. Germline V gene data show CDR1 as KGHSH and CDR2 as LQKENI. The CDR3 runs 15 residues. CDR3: CASSQGQASGNTIYF. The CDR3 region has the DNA TGTGCCAGCTCACAAGGACAGGCGTCAGGAAACACCATATATTTT.

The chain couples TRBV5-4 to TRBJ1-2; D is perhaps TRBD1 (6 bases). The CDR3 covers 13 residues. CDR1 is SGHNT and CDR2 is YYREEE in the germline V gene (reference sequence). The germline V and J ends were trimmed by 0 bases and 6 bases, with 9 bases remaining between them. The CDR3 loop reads CASSLAPGDGYTF. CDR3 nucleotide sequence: TGTGCCAGCAGCTTGGCCCCAGGGGATGGCTACACCTTC. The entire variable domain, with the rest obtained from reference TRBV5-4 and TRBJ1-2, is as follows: ETGVTQSPTHLIKTRGQQVTLRCSSQSGHNTVSWYQQALGQGPQFIFQYYREEENGRGNFPPRFSGLQFPNYSSELNVNALELDDSALYLCASSLAPGDGYTFGSGTRLTVV.

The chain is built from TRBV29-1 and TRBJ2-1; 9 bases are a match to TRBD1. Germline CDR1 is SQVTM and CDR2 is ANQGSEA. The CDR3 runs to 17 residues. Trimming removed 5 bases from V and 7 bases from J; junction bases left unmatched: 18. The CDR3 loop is CSVPTLARDREGNEQFF. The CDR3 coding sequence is TGCAGCGTTCCTACTCTCGCCCGGGACAGGGAGGGGAATGAGCAGTTCTTC.

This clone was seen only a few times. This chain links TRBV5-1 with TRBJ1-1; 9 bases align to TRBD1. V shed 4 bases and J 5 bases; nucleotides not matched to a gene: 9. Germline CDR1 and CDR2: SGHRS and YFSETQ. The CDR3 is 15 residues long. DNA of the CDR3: TGCGCCAGCAGCCAGGACAGGGGAAGGAAAACTGAAGCTTTCTTT. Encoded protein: CASSQDRGRKTEAFF.

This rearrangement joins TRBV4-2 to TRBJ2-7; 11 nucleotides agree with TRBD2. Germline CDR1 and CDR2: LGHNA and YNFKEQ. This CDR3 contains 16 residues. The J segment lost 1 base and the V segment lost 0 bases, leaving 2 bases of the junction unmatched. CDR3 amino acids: CASSQDWTSGSYEQYF. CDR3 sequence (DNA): TGTGCCAGCAGCCAAGACTGGACTAGCGGGTCCTACGAGCAGTACTTC.

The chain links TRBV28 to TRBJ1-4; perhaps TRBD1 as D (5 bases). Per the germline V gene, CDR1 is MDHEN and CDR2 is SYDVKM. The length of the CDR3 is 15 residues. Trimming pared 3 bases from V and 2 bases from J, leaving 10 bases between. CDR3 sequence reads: CASSFVGVTNEKLFF. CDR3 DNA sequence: TGTGCCAGCAGTTTCGTAGGGGTCACTAATGAAAAACTGTTTTTT.

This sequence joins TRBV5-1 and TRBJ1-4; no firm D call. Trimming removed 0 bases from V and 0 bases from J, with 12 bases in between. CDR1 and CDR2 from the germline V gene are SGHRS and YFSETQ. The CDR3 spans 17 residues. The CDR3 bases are TGCGCCAGCAGCTTGGCCACATCCGTCGCAACTAATGAAAAACTGTTTTTT. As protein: CASSLATSVATNEKLFF.

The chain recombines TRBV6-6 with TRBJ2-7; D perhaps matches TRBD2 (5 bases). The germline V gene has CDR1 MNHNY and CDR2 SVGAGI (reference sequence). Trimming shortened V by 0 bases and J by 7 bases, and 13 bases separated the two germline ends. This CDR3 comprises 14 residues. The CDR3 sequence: CASSYSKDGGEQYF. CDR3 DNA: TGTGCCAGCAGTTACTCGAAGGACGGCGGGGAGCAGTACTTC.

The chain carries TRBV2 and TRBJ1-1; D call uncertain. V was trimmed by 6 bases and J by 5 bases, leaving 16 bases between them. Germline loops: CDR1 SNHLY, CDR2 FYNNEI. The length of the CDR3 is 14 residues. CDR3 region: CASRRVQASTEAFF. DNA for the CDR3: TGTGCCAGCAGGAGGGTGCAGGCTTCTACTGAAGCTTTCTTT.